Included here is one T cell receptor (beta chain) sequence, with context. The antigen remains undetermined. These data belong to a study of cytomegalovirus exposure and HLA in healthy donors. Whole-study context: In a previous analysis, 120 million or so unique TCR beta sequences were found from about 190 million T cells.

Findings of the study overall: Earlier results showed most TCR beta V segments being productive about 90% or about 30% of the time.

The PCR contained 60 Vbeta and 13 Jbeta primers. The repertoire was sequenced with immunoSEQ multiplex PCR; TCRdb's copy has only in-frame clones and lacks some. The table records some 130,000 clones, roughly 85% of them present only once. The clonotype comes from a man in his forties or fifties in good health and CMV-seronegative. The sample taken for sequencing was PBMCs.

This CDR3 reads CASSSLPRASYEQYF. The CDR3 DNA follows: TGTGCCAGCAGCTCCCTTCCGCGGGCATCCTACGAGCAGTACTTC. The chain carries TRBV5-4 and TRBJ2-7; tentative D call: TRBD2 (5 bases). V was clipped by 3 bases and J by 1 base, with 14 bases between them. This CDR3 contains 15 residues. Germline-derived CDR1 and CDR2 are SGHNT and YYREEE (reference sequence).